These 17 T cell receptor beta chains were all obtained from the same sample, sequenced in a study of OX40 agonist ivuxolimab in advanced cancers. TCRdb's copy holds only in-frame clones and misses some; the assay was immunoSEQ multiplex PCR. The profile shows approximately 98,000 clones, around 93% of them singletons. The sample consisted of CD4+ or CD8+ T cells sorted from blood, taken in a trial of the OX40 agonist ivuxolimab. These receptors all stem from an adult with an advanced solid tumor such as melanoma, head and neck, liver or kidney cancer.

The chain carries TRBV18 and TRBJ2-1, with TRBD2 matching over 9 bases. After removal of 4 bases from V and 6 bases from J, the junction contained 7 bases not matched to a gene. Germline lookup yields CDR1 KGHSH and CDR2 LQKENI. This CDR3 is built from 15 residues. For the CDR3, the DNA is TGTGCCAGCTCACGCGGGACTAGCATATCCAATGAGCAGTTCTTC. It codes for CASSRGTSISNEQFF.

The chain has TRBV11-3 and TRBJ2-3, with D tentatively TRBD2 (5 bases). This CDR3 contains 16 residues. Trimming left V 1 base short and J 8 bases short, with 19 bases between. Germline V gene data show CDR1 as SGHNT and CDR2 as YENEEA. Here the CDR3 DNA reads TGTGCCAGCAGCTTAGGGGTCGACACGGCCCGGGGTACGCAGTATTTT. Residues: CASSLGVDTARGTQYF.

The J gene is TRBJ2-5, the V gene TRBV5-1, with TRBD2 matching over 13 bases. Per germline, CDR1 SGHRS and CDR2 YFSETQ. This CDR3 region has 17 residues. With 3 bases clipped from V and 0 bases from J, the junction kept 5 bases outside the gene matches. The DNA for the CDR3 is TGCGCCAGCAGCTCCGGACTAGCGGGAGTATACCAAGAGACCCAGTACTTC. Translation gives CASSSGLAGVYQETQYF.

The chain recombines TRBV11-1 with TRBJ1-2; D uncertain. CDR1 is SGHAT and CDR2 is FQDESV in the germline V gene (reference sequence). The length of the CDR3 is 13 residues. With 5 bases removed from V and 4 bases from J, the gap between germline ends came to 11 bases. CDR3 nucleotide sequence: TGTGCCAGCAGCCTCGGACGGACCTATGGCTACACCTTC. Protein: CASSLGRTYGYTF.

In its sample, this clone was seen once. The chain couples TRBV12-5 to TRBJ2-3; D possibly corresponds to TRBD1 (6 bases). This CDR3 comprises 13 residues. Between the trimmed V and J ends, which lost 7 bases and 6 bases, there was a span of 14 bases. Germline CDR1 reads LGHNT; CDR2 reads FRNRAP. For the CDR3, the DNA is TGTGCTAGTGCGCGACAGGCCCTTGATACGCAGTATTTT. Its translation is CASARQALDTQYF. Full variable domain (missing parts from reference TRBV12-5 and TRBJ2-3): DARVTQTPRHKVTEMGQEVTMRCQPILGHNTVFWYRQTMMQGLELLAYFRNRAPLDDSGMPKDRFSAEMPDATLATLKIQPSEPRDSAVYFCASARQALDTQYFGPGTRLTVL.

The DNA for the CDR3 is TGCGCCAGCAGCCCACAGTCCAGGGTGGACACTGAAGCTTTCTTT. Translating it yields CASSPQSRVDTEAFF. The chain employs TRBV5-1 and TRBJ1-1; the D gene is possibly TRBD1 (5 bases). The germline gives CDR1 SGHRS, CDR2 YFSETQ. The CDR3 consists of 15 residues. The V end lost 4 bases, the J end lost 3 bases, and 16 bases lay between the germline ends.

In this sample, this clone turned up a few times. V gene TRBV19 combines with J gene TRBJ2-4; D perhaps matches TRBD1 (6 bases). Germline loops: CDR1 LNHDA, CDR2 SQIVND (reference sequence). The CDR3 is 13 amino acids. Deletions cut 8 bases from V and 0 bases from J, with 8 bases between. The CDR3 reads CASRQEAKNIQYF. The CDR3 DNA follows: TGTGCCAGTCGACAGGAAGCCAAAAACATTCAGTACTTC.

The genes are TRBV6-6 and TRBJ1-1; TRBD1 is a possible D gene (5 bases). Germline V gene data show CDR1 as MNHNY and CDR2 as SVGAGI (reference sequence). Trimming took 6 bases from V and 2 from J, leaving 10 bases between them. The CDR3 has 13 residues. CDR3 sequence reads: CASRGEGNTEAFF. Written as DNA, the CDR3 is TGTGCCAGCAGAGGGGAGGGAAACACTGAAGCTTTCTTT.

J is TRBJ1-2 and V is TRBV19; 10 bases are shared with TRBD1. CDR3 length: 13 residues. With 5 bases clipped from V and 4 bases from J, the junction kept 1 base outside the gene matches. Germline CDR1 and CDR2: LNHDA and SQIVND (reference sequence). As DNA, the CDR3 is TGTGCCAGTAGTGACAGGGGGCTCTATGGCTACACCTTC. This sequence encodes CASSDRGLYGYTF. Filled out from reference TRBV19 and TRBJ1-2, the complete variable domain reads DGGITQSPKYLFRKEGQNVTLSCEQNLNHDAMYWYRQDPGQGLRLIYYSQIVNDFQKGDIAEGYSVSREKKESFPLTVTSAQKNPTAFYLCASSDRGLYGYTFGSGTRLTVV.

V is TRBV6-4 and J is TRBJ2-1, with 10 bases identical to TRBD2. This CDR3 has 19 residues. Germline lookup yields CDR1 MRHNA and CDR2 SNTAGT. V shed 5 bases, J shed 4 bases, and the junction held 17 bases outside the gene matches. The CDR3 DNA is TGTGCCAGCAGTCTATCACCACCGGGGGCTAGCGGGGGTTACAATGAGCAGTTCTTC. This encodes CASSLSPPGASGGYNEQFF.

The rearrangement uses TRBV6-1 and TRBJ1-1, with a possible D match to TRBD1 (6 bases). Germline CDR1 reads MNHNS; CDR2 reads SASEGT. The CDR3 length is 13 residues. V was clipped by 6 bases and J by 12 bases, with 20 bases between them. CDR3 coding DNA: TGTGCCAGCAGAACCGGGACAACGGGAGGTACTTTCTTT. Translated: CASRTGTTGGTFF.

This clone was found a few times. This chain links TRBV7-9 with TRBJ2-7; D is undetermined. The germline CDR1 and CDR2 sequences are SEHNR and FQNEAQ (reference sequence). There are 15 residues in the CDR3. Trimming stripped 3 bases from V and 0 bases from J, with 12 bases between. The CDR3 loop reads CASSLVGQPSYEQYF. The CDR3 DNA follows: TGTGCCAGCAGCTTGGTAGGGCAGCCCTCCTACGAGCAGTACTTC.

The chain recombines TRBV5-1 with TRBJ1-4; D perhaps matches TRBD1 (5 bases). The germline V gene has CDR1 SGHRS and CDR2 YFSETQ. Trimming stripped 2 bases from V and 7 bases from J, with 12 bases between. The CDR3 spans 14 residues. CDR3 in amino acids: CASSFQGVGEKLFF. DNA of the CDR3: TGCGCCAGCAGCTTCCAGGGCGTGGGTGAAAAACTGTTTTTT.

The chain is built from TRBV30 and TRBJ2-1; 7 nucleotides match TRBD1. Trimming took 7 bases from V and 7 from J; bases not matched to a gene: 7. CDR3 length: 12 amino acids. Germline V gene data show CDR1 as GTSNPN and CDR2 as SVGIG (reference sequence). The CDR3 loop is CAFKTGENEQFF. CDR3 nucleotide sequence: TGTGCCTTCAAAACAGGGGAAAATGAGCAGTTCTTC.

The chain's CDR3 is CASSLLGGLQETQYF. The DNA of the CDR3 is TGTGCCAGCAGTTTATTAGGCGGATTGCAAGAGACCCAGTACTTC. The genes are TRBV27 and TRBJ2-5; D is uncertain. This CDR3 spans 15 amino acids. V lost 1 base, J lost 2 bases, and 11 bases lay in between. The germline V gene encodes CDR1 MNHEY and CDR2 SMNVEV (reference sequence).

The V and J genes are TRBV7-3 and TRBJ2-1; 10 nucleotides match TRBD2. V shed 0 bases and J 2 bases; nucleotides not matched to a gene: 1. CDR3 length: 16 amino acids. Germline V gene sequence: CDR1 SGHTA, CDR2 FQGTGA. Written as DNA, the CDR3 is TGTGCCAGCAGCTTAACTCTAGCGGGGGCCTACAATGAGCAGTTCTTC. Translated: CASSLTLAGAYNEQFF.

The V gene is TRBV5-4, the J gene TRBJ1-5; the match to TRBD1 covers 10 bases. The J segment lost 5 bases and the V segment lost 4 bases, leaving 6 bases of the junction unmatched. This CDR3 contains 15 residues. The germline V gene encodes CDR1 SGHNT and CDR2 YYREEE (reference sequence). The CDR3 region is CASSPTGTGDQPQHF. Here the CDR3 DNA reads TGTGCCAGCAGCCCGACCGGGACAGGGGATCAGCCCCAGCATTTT.